A selection of T cell receptor beta chains follows, all from one sample in a study of blood T cell repertoires in COVID-19. Here immunoSEQ multiplex PCR was the method, and the copy in TCRdb shows in-frame clones only, minus some. The table lists some 150,000 clones, roughly 87% of them singletons. Sequenced sample: PBMCs or T cells enriched from blood (not recorded which). The receptors here all came from a human donor with acute COVID-19. The donor label of this sample is uncertain. The CDR3 runs from the conserved cysteine through the conserved F or W. Fields, in order: V gene, D gene, clone size, J gene, CDR3 protein, CDR3 DNA. D genes are given only for firm matches. Clone size is shown for a subset of rows, as once, few, many or a class of expanded clone.

v_call: TRBV7-2
d_call: NA
clone_size: few
j_call: TRBJ1-1
cdr3_aa: CASSFPVNTEAFF
cdr3_nt: TGTGCCAGCAGCTTCCCCGTAAACACTGAAGCTTTCTTT

v_call: TRBV6-5
d_call: TRBD1
clone_size: NA
j_call: TRBJ2-7
cdr3_aa: CASSYSPGQGDYEQYF
cdr3_nt: TGTGCCAGCAGTTACTCCCCGGGACAGGGTGACTACGAGCAGTACTTC

v_call: TRBV24-1
d_call: NA
clone_size: NA
j_call: TRBJ1-5
cdr3_aa: CATSPGYSNQPQHF
cdr3_nt: TGTGCCACCAGTCCAGGCTATAGCAATCAGCCCCAGCATTTT

v_call: TRBV4-1
d_call: NA
clone_size: few
j_call: TRBJ1-4
cdr3_aa: CASSQDRGTNEKLFF
cdr3_nt: TGCGCCAGCAGCCAAGATAGAGGGACTAATGAAAAACTGTTTTTT

v_call: TRBV9
d_call: TRBD2
clone_size: NA
j_call: TRBJ2-1
cdr3_aa: CASNPAGGPRSYNEQFF
cdr3_nt: TGTGCCAGCAACCCGGCGGGGGGGCCCCGATCCTACAATGAGCAGTTCTTC

v_call: TRBV5-1
d_call: TRBD1
clone_size: NA
j_call: TRBJ2-7
cdr3_aa: CASSPGGYEQYF
cdr3_nt: TGCGCCTCTAGCCCAGGGGGCTACGAGCAGTACTTC

v_call: TRBV7-6
d_call: NA
clone_size: NA
j_call: TRBJ2-2
cdr3_aa: CASSLGRQANTGELFF
cdr3_nt: TGTGCCAGCAGCTTAGGACGACAGGCTAACACCGGGGAGCTGTTTTTT

v_call: TRBV5-1
d_call: NA
clone_size: NA
j_call: TRBJ2-7
cdr3_aa: CASSRGGQSYEQYF
cdr3_nt: TGCGCCAGCAGCCGTGGCGGACAGTCCTACGAGCAGTACTTC

v_call: TRBV7-8
d_call: NA
clone_size: NA
j_call: TRBJ2-7
cdr3_aa: CASSLVGDRNYEQYF
cdr3_nt: TGTGCCAGCAGCTTAGTTGGTGACAGGAACTACGAGCAGTACTTC

v_call: TRBV7-6
d_call: NA
clone_size: NA
j_call: TRBJ1-1
cdr3_aa: CASSGMGGIDEAFF
cdr3_nt: TGTGCCAGCAGCGGAATGGGGGGTATTGATGAAGCTTTCTTT

v_call: TRBV6-5
d_call: NA
clone_size: NA
j_call: TRBJ2-2
cdr3_aa: CASHRLKNTGELFF
cdr3_nt: TGTGCCAGCCACAGGCTAAAGAACACCGGGGAGCTGTTTTTT

v_call: TRBV6-5
d_call: NA
clone_size: NA
j_call: TRBJ1-4
cdr3_aa: CASSTREGKLFF
cdr3_nt: TGTGCCAGCAGTACGAGGGAGGGAAAACTGTTTTTT

v_call: TRBV7-9
d_call: NA
clone_size: NA
j_call: TRBJ1-1
cdr3_aa: CASTTGSSWTEAFF
cdr3_nt: TGTGCCAGCACCACAGGTTCGTCTTGGACTGAAGCTTTCTTT

v_call: TRBV4-3
d_call: NA
clone_size: NA
j_call: TRBJ1-4
cdr3_aa: CASSPNGVGGNEKLFF
cdr3_nt: TGCGCCAGCAGCCCGAATGGGGTGGGAGGAAATGAAAAACTGTTTTTT

v_call: TRBV6-5
d_call: NA
clone_size: NA
j_call: TRBJ2-7
cdr3_aa: CASSQRWYEQYF
cdr3_nt: TGTGCCAGCAGTCAACGGTGGTACGAGCAGTACTTC

v_call: TRBV27
d_call: NA
clone_size: once
j_call: TRBJ1-3
cdr3_aa: CASSRAGRQSGNTIYF
cdr3_nt: TGTGCCAGCAGTAGAGCCGGTCGACAGTCTGGAAACACCATATATTTT

v_call: TRBV6-5
d_call: NA
clone_size: NA
j_call: TRBJ1-2
cdr3_aa: CASSRGGNYGYTF
cdr3_nt: TGTGCCAGCAGTCGCGGAGGGAACTATGGCTACACCTTC

v_call: TRBV10-3
d_call: NA
clone_size: NA
j_call: TRBJ2-3
cdr3_aa: CAIRQGPSTDTQYF
cdr3_nt: TGTGCCATCAGGCAGGGGCCGTCCACAGATACGCAGTATTTT

v_call: TRBV4-2
d_call: NA
clone_size: NA
j_call: TRBJ2-7
cdr3_aa: CASSQDRGSYEQYF
cdr3_nt: TGTGCCAGCAGCCAAGATCGGGGCTCCTACGAGCAGTACTTC

v_call: TRBV4-3
d_call: NA
clone_size: once
j_call: TRBJ2-7
cdr3_aa: CASSQELLLAEQYF
cdr3_nt: TGCGCCAGCAGCCAAGAACTATTACTAGCTGAGCAGTACTTC

v_call: TRBV6-5
d_call: NA
clone_size: NA
j_call: TRBJ2-7
cdr3_aa: CASSPTGSSYEQYF
cdr3_nt: TGTGCCAGCAGTCCCACAGGGAGCTCCTACGAGCAGTACTTC

v_call: TRBV2
d_call: TRBD2
clone_size: NA
j_call: TRBJ2-5
cdr3_aa: CASSDWGERGGRETQYF
cdr3_nt: TGTGCCAGCAGTGATTGGGGAGAGCGGGGGGGCCGGGAGACCCAGTACTTC

v_call: TRBV24-1
d_call: TRBD1
clone_size: NA
j_call: TRBJ1-2
cdr3_aa: CATSDLWGDRGRGYTF
cdr3_nt: TGTGCCACCAGTGATTTATGGGGGGACAGGGGGCGCGGCTACACCTTC

v_call: TRBV6-5
d_call: TRBD1
clone_size: NA
j_call: TRBJ1-1
cdr3_aa: CASRTGFAEAFF
cdr3_nt: TGTGCCAGCAGGACAGGGTTCGCTGAAGCTTTCTTT

v_call: TRBV29-1
d_call: TRBD1
clone_size: NA
j_call: TRBJ1-4
cdr3_aa: CSVSYRGTTNEKLFF
cdr3_nt: TGCAGCGTATCATACAGGGGGACAACTAATGAAAAACTGTTTTTT

v_call: TRBV30
d_call: NA
clone_size: NA
j_call: TRBJ1-2
cdr3_aa: CAWSVLVNYGYTF
cdr3_nt: TGTGCCTGGAGTGTACTTGTTAACTATGGCTACACCTTC

v_call: TRBV3-1/TRBV3-2
d_call: NA
clone_size: NA
j_call: TRBJ2-7
cdr3_aa: CASSQDPGEYTFGQYF
cdr3_nt: TGTGCCAGCAGCCAAGATCCAGGGGAATATACCTTTGGGCAGTACTTC

v_call: TRBV30
d_call: TRBD1
clone_size: NA
j_call: TRBJ2-7
cdr3_aa: CAWSRAQGAYEQYF
cdr3_nt: TGTGCCTGGAGCCGCGCCCAGGGGGCCTACGAGCAGTACTTC

v_call: TRBV19
d_call: NA
clone_size: NA
j_call: TRBJ1-1
cdr3_aa: CASYHPNQEAFF
cdr3_nt: TGTGCCAGTTACCACCCAAATCAGGAAGCTTTCTTT

v_call: TRBV2
d_call: NA
clone_size: many
j_call: TRBJ1-4
cdr3_aa: CASSADTYATNEKLFF
cdr3_nt: TGTGCCAGCAGTGCCGACACCTATGCAACTAATGAAAAACTGTTTTTT

v_call: TRBV5-5
d_call: TRBD1
clone_size: NA
j_call: TRBJ1-2
cdr3_aa: CASSFGTAYGYTF
cdr3_nt: TGTGCCAGCAGCTTCGGGACAGCCTATGGCTACACCTTC

v_call: TRBV15
d_call: TRBD2
clone_size: NA
j_call: TRBJ2-3
cdr3_aa: CATSGPSGGVPDTQYF
cdr3_nt: TGTGCCACCAGCGGACCTAGCGGGGGGGTTCCGGATACGCAGTATTTT

v_call: TRBV6-5
d_call: NA
clone_size: NA
j_call: TRBJ2-5
cdr3_aa: CASSYWLGAETQYF
cdr3_nt: TGTGCCAGCAGTTATTGGCTAGGGGCCGAGACCCAGTACTTC

v_call: TRBV2
d_call: NA
clone_size: once
j_call: TRBJ2-1
cdr3_aa: CATAPGVVYNEQFF
cdr3_nt: TGTGCCACGGCCCCCGGGGTGGTGTACAATGAGCAGTTCTTC

v_call: TRBV4-1
d_call: NA
clone_size: NA
j_call: TRBJ1-1
cdr3_aa: CASSQDYRVVVHTEAFF
cdr3_nt: TGCGCCAGCAGCCAAGATTACAGGGTAGTGGTACACACTGAAGCTTTCTTT

v_call: TRBV30
d_call: NA
clone_size: NA
j_call: TRBJ1-2
cdr3_aa: CAAQGYGYTF
cdr3_nt: TGTGCCGCCCAGGGATATGGCTACACCTTC

v_call: TRBV6-4
d_call: NA
clone_size: NA
j_call: TRBJ1-2
cdr3_aa: CASSDGDGGSGYTF
cdr3_nt: TGTGCCAGCAGTGACGGGGACGGCGGGAGTGGCTACACCTTC

v_call: TRBV18
d_call: TRBD1
clone_size: NA
j_call: TRBJ1-1
cdr3_aa: CASQIRDRADTEAFF
cdr3_nt: TGTGCCAGCCAAATCCGGGACAGGGCGGACACTGAAGCTTTCTTT

v_call: TRBV6-5
d_call: NA
clone_size: NA
j_call: TRBJ2-1
cdr3_aa: CASSYPGYGEQFF
cdr3_nt: TGTGCCAGCAGTTACCCAGGGTACGGTGAGCAGTTCTTC

v_call: TRBV7-9
d_call: NA
clone_size: NA
j_call: TRBJ2-6
cdr3_aa: CASSLGLGAGANVLTF
cdr3_nt: TGTGCCAGCAGCTTGGGTCTAGGAGCTGGGGCCAACGTCCTGACTTTC

v_call: TRBV5-1
d_call: NA
clone_size: NA
j_call: TRBJ1-2
cdr3_aa: CASSLEGRRTNYGYTF
cdr3_nt: TGCGCCAGCAGCTTGGAAGGGCGCAGGACAAACTATGGCTACACCTTC

v_call: TRBV7-2
d_call: TRBD1
clone_size: NA
j_call: TRBJ1-1
cdr3_aa: CASSLAPGQGAHTEAFF
cdr3_nt: TGTGCCAGCAGCTTAGCACCGGGACAGGGGGCGCACACTGAAGCTTTCTTT

v_call: TRBV5-1
d_call: TRBD2
clone_size: NA
j_call: TRBJ2-6
cdr3_aa: CASSSGGLHGYSGANVLTF
cdr3_nt: TGCGCCAGCAGCTCGGGGGGGCTTCACGGATACTCTGGGGCCAACGTCCTGACTTTC

v_call: TRBV5-1
d_call: TRBD1
clone_size: NA
j_call: TRBJ1-1
cdr3_aa: CASSLVQGAEAFF
cdr3_nt: TGCGCCAGCAGCTTGGTTCAGGGGGCCGAAGCTTTCTTT

v_call: TRBV6-5
d_call: TRBD1
clone_size: NA
j_call: TRBJ1-2
cdr3_aa: CASRDRGPGGYTF
cdr3_nt: TGTGCCAGCAGGGACAGGGGGCCTGGGGGCTACACCTTC

v_call: TRBV29-1
d_call: TRBD1
clone_size: NA
j_call: TRBJ2-3
cdr3_aa: CSVVGARDRVEDTQYF
cdr3_nt: TGCAGCGTTGTTGGGGCCCGGGACAGGGTGGAAGATACGCAGTATTTT

v_call: TRBV7-6
d_call: TRBD2
clone_size: few
j_call: TRBJ2-5
cdr3_aa: CASSLVFGGSGQETQYF
cdr3_nt: TGTGCCAGCAGCTTAGTTTTCGGGGGGTCGGGGCAAGAGACCCAGTACTTC

v_call: TRBV27
d_call: NA
clone_size: once
j_call: TRBJ1-6
cdr3_aa: CASSLEGGSPLHF
cdr3_nt: TGTGCCAGCAGTTTAGAGGGTGGTTCACCCCTCCACTTT

v_call: TRBV12-5
d_call: NA
clone_size: NA
j_call: TRBJ1-3
cdr3_aa: CASGAAPRQNPGNTIYF
cdr3_nt: TGTGCTAGTGGTGCCGCACCGAGACAGAATCCTGGAAACACCATATATTTT

v_call: TRBV3-1/TRBV3-2
d_call: NA
clone_size: NA
j_call: TRBJ1-1
cdr3_aa: CASSQGRTEAFF
cdr3_nt: TGTGCCAGCTCGCAGGGGCGTACTGAAGCTTTCTTT

v_call: TRBV7-9
d_call: TRBD2
clone_size: NA
j_call: TRBJ2-3
cdr3_aa: CATSLGSGGGDTQYF
cdr3_nt: TGTGCCACCTCCTTGGGTAGCGGGGGGGGAGATACGCAGTATTTT

v_call: TRBV21-1
d_call: NA
clone_size: NA
j_call: TRBJ2-7
cdr3_aa: CASSKGDFDEQYF
cdr3_nt: TGTGCCAGCAGCAAAGGGGACTTCGACGAGCAGTACTTC

v_call: TRBV10-3
d_call: NA
clone_size: NA
j_call: TRBJ1-5
cdr3_aa: CAISEGQPGGDQPQHF
cdr3_nt: TGTGCCATCAGTGAAGGTCAACCCGGGGGGGATCAGCCCCAGCATTTT

v_call: TRBV6-2/TRBV6-3
d_call: NA
clone_size: NA
j_call: TRBJ2-5
cdr3_aa: CASSRNRDQETQYF
cdr3_nt: TGTGCCAGCAGCCGAAACAGGGACCAAGAGACCCAGTACTTC

v_call: TRBV4-2
d_call: TRBD1
clone_size: NA
j_call: TRBJ2-3
cdr3_aa: CASSQETGGKTDTQYF
cdr3_nt: TGTGCCAGCAGCCAAGAGACAGGGGGCAAGACAGATACGCAGTATTTT

v_call: TRBV5-4
d_call: NA
clone_size: NA
j_call: TRBJ1-2
cdr3_aa: CASSLVQAEDGYTF
cdr3_nt: TGTGCCAGCAGCTTGGTACAGGCGGAAGACGGCTACACCTTC

v_call: TRBV5-6
d_call: TRBD1
clone_size: NA
j_call: TRBJ2-7
cdr3_aa: CASSYSTGGLSYEQYF
cdr3_nt: TGTGCCAGCAGCTACTCCACAGGGGGCTTGTCCTACGAGCAGTACTTC